The rows below give T cell receptor beta chains drawn from one sample of a study of T cells in Graves' hyperthyroidism and ophthalmopathy. Via MiXCR, TCRdb re-called the multiplex PCR reads, giving one row per CDR3 protein. Among some 720,000 distinct CDR3 sequences listed, 16% were seen once. Material for sequencing was blood. The source of these receptors is a man between 18 and 35 years old with Graves' hyperthyroidism. Each CDR3 is given with its conserved first and last residue. Clone size, where shown, is once, few, many, or a class for clones that have expanded.

clone size	V gene	J gene	CDR3 protein
many	TRBV28	TRBJ1-1	CASSRRAGSEAFF
.	TRBV10-3	TRBJ2-5	CAIRPASPGETQYF
many	TRBV20-1	TRBJ2-7	CSAGLLAGGPYEQYF
few	TRBV28	TRBJ2-7	CASRQPGQGAYEQYF
.	TRBV7-9	TRBJ2-3	CASSFAPGTDTQYF
few	TRBV10-3	TRBJ2-6	CAISVGSSGANVLTF
once	TRBV20-1	TRBJ1-1	CSARASPDTEAFF
few	TRBV20-1	TRBJ1-2	CSARPFPRGGYTF
.	TRBV12-3/TRBV12-4	TRBJ2-4	CASSLTGRDKNIQYF
many	TRBV11-2	TRBJ2-2	CASSSGLGGSGELFF
once	TRBV6-4	TRBJ1-5	CASSGTGEDVADQPQHF
.	TRBV20-1	TRBJ1-6	CSARGDYNSPLHF
few	TRBV11-1	TRBJ2-3	CASSLIGRVTDTQYF
many	TRBV2	TRBJ2-7	CASSDFSGLSYEQYF
many	TRBV18	TRBJ2-2	CASSPTGSNTGELFF
few	TRBV20-1	TRBJ2-7	CSARAQGPSSYEQYF
many	TRBV27	TRBJ2-1	CASSPTGALNEQFF
many	TRBV20-1	TRBJ1-2	CSARDRAYGYTF
few	TRBV7-9	TRBJ2-2	CASSISGTRTGELFF
.	TRBV15	TRBJ2-1	CATSRDIGPEDEQFF
many	TRBV11-2	TRBJ2-7	CASSRSGRADEQYF
.	TRBV15	TRBJ2-4	CATSRDPAGAERNIQYF
many	TRBV28	TRBJ1-5	CASSFRTGSNQPQHF
many	TRBV28	TRBJ2-7	CASSFNSLGGPSYEQYF
many	TRBV11-3	TRBJ2-7	CASSSYPVLAGGSYEQYF
many	TRBV20-1	TRBJ2-3	CSARDLDGGGDTQYF
many	TRBV6-1	TRBJ1-1	CASGDPTLGDTEAFF
.	TRBV10-1	TRBJ2-3	CASSDSSGRASDTQYF
.	TRBV6-1	TRBJ1-1	CASKTVGVTEAFF
many	TRBV10-3	TRBJ2-1	CASLGGNEQFF
many	TRBV28	TRBJ1-1	CASSSGQAGRAFF
.	TRBV7-9	TRBJ2-1	CASSPAAPRRNEQFF
.	TRBV2	TRBJ2-1	CASSEEAQSSYNEQFF
.	TRBV29-1	TRBJ2-1	CSVRKDYNEQFF
few	TRBV3-1	TRBJ1-5	CASSLPGQGAFYQPQHF
.	TRBV20-1	TRBJ2-2	CSASVGDSFTGELFF
.	TRBV7-6	TRBJ2-1	CASSVTSSHYNEQFF
.	TRBV7-3	TRBJ2-5	CASRATIGSQETQYF
many	TRBV28	TRBJ2-1	CASSPNWGGSRNEQFF
many	TRBV28	TRBJ2-3	CASVSGGQGDTQYF
many	TRBV27	TRBJ2-1	CASRPPAGVLGNEQFF
.	TRBV18	TRBJ2-2	CASSPEGVTGELFF
many	TRBV28	TRBJ2-6	CASSRGGGRTGANVLTF
.	TRBV30	TRBJ1-4	CAWLPGTGNEKLFF
.	TRBV5-1	TRBJ2-5	CASRRSSQETQYF
many	TRBV12-3/TRBV12-4	TRBJ2-7	CASSLLGIEQYF